What follows describes a single TCR beta chain. CDR3 length: 15 amino acids. V was clipped by 9 bases and J by 4 bases; unmatched bases: 11. The germline gives CDR1 MDHEN, CDR2 SYDVKM. This specimen belongs to a study of blood T cell repertoires in COVID-19. Turning to the study itself: Acute-phase and convalescent COVID-19 samples originated in the United States, Italy and Spain.

Repertoires were generated with immunoSEQ multiplex PCR, while TCRdb's copy carries only in-frame clones and drops some. The profile covers 170,000 or so clones, with over 70% appearing a single time and approximately 2.9% taken by the ten largest. The sequencing sample was made of peripheral blood. The chain couples TRBV28 to TRBJ1-5; 8 bases line up with TRBD1. This receptor was taken from an older woman with acute or convalescent COVID-19. In nucleotides, the CDR3 is TGTGCCAGTCTCGTTCAGGGGGCATTGAATCAGCCCCAGCATTTT. The encoded protein is CASLVQGALNQPQHF. The entire variable domain, with the rest obtained from reference TRBV28 and TRBJ1-5, is as follows: DVKVTQSSRYLVKRTGEKVFLECVQDMDHENMFWYRQDPGLGLRLIYFSYDVKMKEKGDIPEGYSVSREKKERFSLILESASTNQTSMYLCASLVQGALNQPQHFGDGTRLSIL.